Detailed here is one T cell receptor beta chain. Antigen unknown. V lost 3 bases, J lost 2 bases, and 7 bases lay in between. Looked up from germline, CDR1 is MGHRA and CDR2 is YSYEKL. The length of the CDR3 is 13 residues. The entry originates in a study of cytomegalovirus exposure and HLA in healthy donors. Study-level findings and limits: The study had only CMV serostatus as immune exposure information. Later work showed greater clonal expansion in HLA-associated TCR beta chains than in equally common others. Researchers counted some 150 TCR beta chains as cytomegalovirus-associated. Data from an earlier analysis indicated that most TCR beta V segments were productive either about 90% or about 30% of the time.

The PCR made use of 60 Vbeta and 13 Jbeta primers. This table comes from immunoSEQ multiplex PCR, and its TCRdb copy is limited to in-frame clones, with some not included. Altogether roughly 200,000 clones are present, roughly 85% being singletons, with the ten largest covering roughly 1.6%. This clonotype was sampled from a woman aged 18-35 years in good health and CMV-seronegative. The specimen was PBMCs. The chain is built from TRBV4-1 and TRBJ2-5; D ambiguous. The CDR3 nucleotides read TGCGCCAGCAGCCAGGCACAACAAGAGACCCAGTACTTC. Protein product: CASSQAQQETQYF.